This entry features one T cell receptor beta chain sequence. This specimen belongs to a study of cytomegalovirus exposure and HLA in healthy donors. On the study more broadly: Of the donors genotyped, approximately 410 in all, 65% to 90% fell in the Caucasian-associated ancestry cluster.

The CDR3 has 13 residues. Germline V lookup: CDR1 MNHEY, CDR2 SVGAGI. V dropped 6 bases and J dropped 5 bases, with 13 bases sitting between them. PCR employed 60 Vbeta and 13 Jbeta primers. Profiled with immunoSEQ multiplex PCR; TCRdb holds only in-frame clones, not every one. The sample holds about 130,000 clones. V is TRBV6-5 and J is TRBJ2-5, with D perhaps matching TRBD2 (5 bases). The sequenced sample was PBMCs. This clonotype originated in a woman aged 40 to 50 in good health and CMV-seropositive. CDR3 nucleotides: TGTGCCAGCAGACGCTATAGAGGGGAGACCCAGTACTTC. This encodes CASRRYRGETQYF.